This T cell receptor beta chain was captured in a study of human T cells and chemical hapten exposure. Study as a whole: Patch tests applied 0.01% DPC to the upper back and were scored after 6 days.

What the library attached to individual cDNA molecules were unique molecular identifiers. From the RACE reads, TCRdb called clonotypes with MiXCR, one entry per CDR3 protein. This sample yields about 380,000 distinct CDR3 sequences, of which around 4.8% are seen a single time; around 2.3% belongs to the top ten. Deletions cut 6 bases from V and 0 bases from J, with 12 bases between. This CDR3 is built from 16 residues. Germline CDR1 reads SNHLY; CDR2 reads FYNNEI. Ten or more counts support this clonotype. Its antigen is unidentified. Study-wide results and limits: PT1 expanded TCR counts and patch test score correlated positively. Alopecia in all donors means immunity may differ from healthy individuals.

Time point given: patch test 1, 2 weeks after DPC sensitization. Described treatment: therapeutic diphenylcyclopropenone sensitization with weekly scalp DPC. The sample consisted of whole blood, taken in connection with sensitization to the hapten diphenylcyclopropenone (DPC). The sequence derives from a woman between 50 and 59 years old with alopecia areata. Some clones in this sample may be carry-over from other donors' samples. The chain links TRBV2 to TRBJ2-6, with a possible D match to TRBD1 (6 bases). In DNA, the CDR3 is TGTGCCAGCAGCCCGGACAGCTACTCTGGGGCCAACGTCCTGACTTTC. Protein sequence: CASSPDSYSGANVLTF.